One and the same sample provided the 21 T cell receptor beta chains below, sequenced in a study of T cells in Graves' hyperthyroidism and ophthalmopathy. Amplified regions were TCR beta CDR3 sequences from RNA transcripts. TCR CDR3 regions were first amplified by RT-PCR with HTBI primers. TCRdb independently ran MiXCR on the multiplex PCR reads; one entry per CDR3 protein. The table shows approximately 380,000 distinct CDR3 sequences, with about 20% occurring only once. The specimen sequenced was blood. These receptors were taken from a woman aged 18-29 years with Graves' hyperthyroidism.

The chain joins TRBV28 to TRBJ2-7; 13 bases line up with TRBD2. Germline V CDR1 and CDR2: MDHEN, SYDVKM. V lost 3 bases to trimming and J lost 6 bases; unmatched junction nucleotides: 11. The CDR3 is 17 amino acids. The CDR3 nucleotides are TGTGCCAGCAGTTTCCCCCTACTAGCGGGAGGGCCGGGCGAGCAGTACTTC. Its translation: CASSFPLLAGGPGEQYF.

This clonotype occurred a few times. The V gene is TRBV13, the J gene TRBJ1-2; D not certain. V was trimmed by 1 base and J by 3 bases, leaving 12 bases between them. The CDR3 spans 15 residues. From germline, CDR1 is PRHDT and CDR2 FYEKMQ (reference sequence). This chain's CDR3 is CASSLEGVTDYGYTF. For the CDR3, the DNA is TGTGCCAGCAGCTTAGAGGGTGTAACGGACTATGGCTACACCTTC. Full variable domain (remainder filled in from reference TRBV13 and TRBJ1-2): AAGVIQSPRHLIKEKRETATLKCYPIPRHDTVYWYQQGPGQDPQFLISFYEKMQSDKGSIPDRFSAQQFSDYHSELNMSSLELGDSALYFCASSLEGVTDYGYTFGSGTRLTVV.

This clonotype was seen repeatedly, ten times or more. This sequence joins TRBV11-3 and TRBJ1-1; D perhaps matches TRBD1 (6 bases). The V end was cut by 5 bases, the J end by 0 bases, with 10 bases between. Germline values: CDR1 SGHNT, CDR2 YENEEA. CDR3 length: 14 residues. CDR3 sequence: CASSARGMNTEAFF. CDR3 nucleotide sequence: TGTGCCAGCAGCGCCAGGGGAATGAACACTGAAGCTTTCTTT.

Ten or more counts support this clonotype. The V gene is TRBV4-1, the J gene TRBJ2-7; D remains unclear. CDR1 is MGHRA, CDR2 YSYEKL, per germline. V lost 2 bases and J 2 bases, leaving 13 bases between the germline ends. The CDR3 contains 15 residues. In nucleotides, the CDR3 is TGCGCCAGCAGCCAACAACCATCCCTTCCCTACGAGCAGTACTTC. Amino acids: CASSQQPSLPYEQYF.

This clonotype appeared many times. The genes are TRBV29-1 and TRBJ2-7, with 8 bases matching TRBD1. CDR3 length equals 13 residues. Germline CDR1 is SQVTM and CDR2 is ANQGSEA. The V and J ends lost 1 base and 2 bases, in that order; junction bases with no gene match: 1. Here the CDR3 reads CSVEGQGTYEQYF. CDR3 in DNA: TGCAGCGTTGAAGGACAGGGGACCTACGAGCAGTACTTC.

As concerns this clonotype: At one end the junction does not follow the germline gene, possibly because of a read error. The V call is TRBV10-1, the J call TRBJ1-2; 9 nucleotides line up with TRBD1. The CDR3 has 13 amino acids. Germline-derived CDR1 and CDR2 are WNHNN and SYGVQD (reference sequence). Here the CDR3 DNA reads TGCGCCTGCAGCTCCGGACAGGGGTACGGCTACACCTTC. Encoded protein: CACSSGQGYGYTF.

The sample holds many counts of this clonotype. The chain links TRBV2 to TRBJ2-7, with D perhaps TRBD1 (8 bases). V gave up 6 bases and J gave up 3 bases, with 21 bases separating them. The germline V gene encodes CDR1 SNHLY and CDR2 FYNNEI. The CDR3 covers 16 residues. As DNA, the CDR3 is TGTGCCAGCAGCAATCCAGGGGGCCGGACTAGCTACGAGCAGTACTTC. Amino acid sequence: CASSNPGGRTSYEQYF. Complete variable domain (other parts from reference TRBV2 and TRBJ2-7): EPEVTQTPSHQVTQMGQEVILRCVPISNHLYFYWYRQILGQKVEFLVSFYNNEISEKSEIFDDQFSVERPDGSNFTLKIRSTKLEDSAMYFCASSNPGGRTSYEQYFGPGTRLTVT.

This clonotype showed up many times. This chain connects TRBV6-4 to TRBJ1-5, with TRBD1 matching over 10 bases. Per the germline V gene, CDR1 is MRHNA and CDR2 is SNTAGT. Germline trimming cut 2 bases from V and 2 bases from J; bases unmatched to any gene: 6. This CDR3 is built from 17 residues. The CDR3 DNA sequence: TGTGCCAGCAGTGACCCTTGGACAGGGGGTGGCAATCAGCCCCAGCATTTT. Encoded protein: CASSDPWTGGGNQPQHF.

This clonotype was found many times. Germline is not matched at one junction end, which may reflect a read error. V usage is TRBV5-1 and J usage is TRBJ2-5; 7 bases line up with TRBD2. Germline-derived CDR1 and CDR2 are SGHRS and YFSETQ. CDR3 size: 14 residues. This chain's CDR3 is CASSLGTTQETQYF. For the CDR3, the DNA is TGTGCCAGCAGCCTCGGGACTACCCAAGAGACCCAGTACTTC.

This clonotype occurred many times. This CDR3 is CASSLQGFYGYTF. The CDR3 DNA is TGTGCCAGCAGCCTACAGGGTTTTTATGGCTACACCTTC. The rearrangement links TRBV12-3 or TRBV12-4 to TRBJ1-2, with D possibly being TRBD1 (6 bases). The CDR3 sequence is 13 residues long. V was shortened by 6 bases and J by 5 bases, with 13 bases between the two germline ends.

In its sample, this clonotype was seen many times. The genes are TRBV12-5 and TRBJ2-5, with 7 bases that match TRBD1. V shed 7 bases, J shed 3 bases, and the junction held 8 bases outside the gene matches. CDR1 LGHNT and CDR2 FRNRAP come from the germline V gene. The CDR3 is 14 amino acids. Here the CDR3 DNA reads TGTGCTAGTGCCCCACAGACAGGGAAAGAGACCCAGTACTTC. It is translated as CASAPQTGKETQYF.

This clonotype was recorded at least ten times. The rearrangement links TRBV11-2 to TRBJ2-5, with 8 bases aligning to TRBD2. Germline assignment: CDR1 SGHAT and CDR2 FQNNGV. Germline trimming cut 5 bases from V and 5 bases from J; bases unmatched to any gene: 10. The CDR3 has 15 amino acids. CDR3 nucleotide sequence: TGTGCCAGCAGCCCCTACTACGGGGGGGAGGAGACCCAGTACTTC. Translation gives CASSPYYGGEETQYF.

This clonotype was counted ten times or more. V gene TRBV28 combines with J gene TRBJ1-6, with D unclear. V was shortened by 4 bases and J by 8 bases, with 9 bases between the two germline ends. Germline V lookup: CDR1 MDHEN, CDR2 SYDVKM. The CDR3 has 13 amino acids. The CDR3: CASSWSRDSPLHF. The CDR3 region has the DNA TGTGCCAGCAGTTGGAGCCGCGATTCACCCCTCCACTTT.

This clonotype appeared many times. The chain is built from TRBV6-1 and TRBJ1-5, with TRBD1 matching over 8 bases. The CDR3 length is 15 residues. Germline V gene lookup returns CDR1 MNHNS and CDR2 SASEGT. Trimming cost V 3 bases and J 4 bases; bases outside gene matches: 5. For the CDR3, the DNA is TGTGCCAGCAGTGAGTTCCACAGGGGGAATCAGCCCCAGCATTTT. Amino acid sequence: CASSEFHRGNQPQHF.

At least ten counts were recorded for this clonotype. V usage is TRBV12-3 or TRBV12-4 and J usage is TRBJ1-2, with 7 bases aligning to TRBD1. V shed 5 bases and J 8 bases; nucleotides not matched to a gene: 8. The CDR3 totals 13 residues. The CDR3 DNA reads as TGTGCCAGCAGTACAAGACAGGGTCTCGGCTACACCTTC. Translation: CASSTRQGLGYTF.

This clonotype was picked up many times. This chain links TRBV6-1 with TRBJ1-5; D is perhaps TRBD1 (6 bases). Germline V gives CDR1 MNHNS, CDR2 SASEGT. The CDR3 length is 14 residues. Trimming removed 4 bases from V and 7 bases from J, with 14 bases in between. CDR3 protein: CASSAQTGQQPQHF. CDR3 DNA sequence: TGTGCCAGCAGTGCCCAAACCGGACAGCAGCCCCAGCATTTT.

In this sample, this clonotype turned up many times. Written as DNA, the CDR3 is TGTGCCTCGCAGGGTTATCAGCCCCAGCATTTT. Its translation is CASQGYQPQHF. The chain recombines TRBV24-1 with TRBJ1-5, with D maybe TRBD1 (5 bases). Trimming cost V 12 bases and J 5 bases, with 10 bases left between them. The CDR3 runs 11 residues. Germline V gene lookup returns CDR1 KGHDR and CDR2 SFDVKD.

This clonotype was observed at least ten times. CDR3 sequence reads: CASSFGGRSGQYF. CDR3 DNA sequence: TGTGCCAGCAGCTTCGGGGGGCGCAGTGGGCAGTACTTC. V gene TRBV11-2 combines with J gene TRBJ2-7; a weak D match, TRBD2 (7 bases). Trimming took off 3 bases at V and 9 bases at J, with 15 bases between the two ends. The germline V gene has CDR1 SGHAT and CDR2 FQNNGV. The CDR3 loop spans 13 amino acids.

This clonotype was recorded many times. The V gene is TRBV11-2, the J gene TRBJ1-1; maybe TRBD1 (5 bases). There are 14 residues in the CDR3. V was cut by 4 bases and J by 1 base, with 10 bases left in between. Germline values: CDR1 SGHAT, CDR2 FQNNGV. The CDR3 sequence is CASSYQGTNTEAFF. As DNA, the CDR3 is TGTGCCAGCAGCTACCAGGGTACGAACACTGAAGCTTTCTTT.

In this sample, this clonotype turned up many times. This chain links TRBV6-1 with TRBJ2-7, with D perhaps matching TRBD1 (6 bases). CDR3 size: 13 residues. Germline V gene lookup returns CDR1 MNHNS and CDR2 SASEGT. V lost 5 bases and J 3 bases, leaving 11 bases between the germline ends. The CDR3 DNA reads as TGTGCCAGCAGTAAGTTACAGGGCTACGAGCAGTACTTC. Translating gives CASSKLQGYEQYF.

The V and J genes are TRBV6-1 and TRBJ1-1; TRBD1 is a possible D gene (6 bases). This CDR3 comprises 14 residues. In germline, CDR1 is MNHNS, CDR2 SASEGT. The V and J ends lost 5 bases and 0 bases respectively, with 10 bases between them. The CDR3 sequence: CASSPWTVNTEAFF. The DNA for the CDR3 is TGTGCCAGCAGTCCGTGGACAGTGAACACTGAAGCTTTCTTT.